This T cell receptor (beta chain) was found in a study of blood T cell repertoires in COVID-19. CDR1 and CDR2 (germline): DFQATT, SNEGSKA (reference sequence). The CDR3 sequence is 14 residues long. V gave up 6 bases and J gave up 5 bases, with 19 bases separating them. The data were produced by immunoSEQ multiplex PCR, yet TCRdb's version contains in-frame clones alone and is incomplete. The sample has 100,000 to 150,000 clones, more than 80% seen once. The sample was peripheral blood. The receptor comes from a woman aged 60-75 years with acute or convalescent COVID-19. The rearrangement uses TRBV20-1 and TRBJ1-2; the D gene is possibly TRBD1 (5 bases). The CDR3 here is CSASTGALKYGYTF. CDR3 sequence (DNA): TGCAGTGCCAGTACAGGAGCACTCAAATATGGCTACACCTTC.